A single sample gave rise to the 5 T cell receptor beta chains below, sequenced in a study of control samples from healthy donors and cancer patients. The assay was immunoSEQ multiplex PCR, and TCRdb's table has in-frame clones only and misses some. The table shows 70,000 to 80,000 clones, with over 75% occurring only once. Sequenced material: blood. These receptors were taken from a woman between 50 and 59 years old in good health.

The gene calls are TRBV7-8 and TRBJ1-5; D call uncertain. Trimming cost V 1 base and J 2 bases, with 9 bases left between them. The CDR3 contains 15 residues. Germline V CDR1 and CDR2: SGHVS, FQNEAQ. The CDR3 region has the DNA TGTGCCAGCAGCTTAGGGGAGCGGGGCAATCAGCCCCAGCATTTT. This sequence encodes CASSLGERGNQPQHF. The whole variable domain, remainder taken from reference TRBV7-8 and TRBJ1-5, is GAGVSQSPRYKVAKRGQDVALRCDPISGHVSLFWYQQALGQGPEFLTYFQNEAQLDKSGLPSDRFFAERPEGSVSTLKIQRTQQEDSAVYLCASSLGERGNQPQHFGDGTRLSIL.

V usage is TRBV4-1 and J usage is TRBJ2-6, with D uncertain. This CDR3 comprises 16 residues. The germline gives CDR1 MGHRA, CDR2 YSYEKL. The V end was cut by 4 bases, the J end by 2 bases, with 12 bases between. CDR3 sequence (DNA): TGCGCCAGCAGCCTCAGTAAAGGTCCTGGGGCCAACGTCCTGACTTTC. Translated, it gives CASSLSKGPGANVLTF.

The rearrangement uses TRBV7-3 and TRBJ2-2, with 8 nucleotides matching TRBD1. V trimming: 2 bases; J trimming: 7 bases; junction bases outside the gene matches: 9. This CDR3 region has 16 residues. Germline values: CDR1 SGHTA, CDR2 FQGTGA. The CDR3 here is CASSLLGQGVVGELFF. The CDR3 DNA is TGTGCCAGCAGCTTACTCGGACAGGGAGTTGTCGGGGAGCTGTTTTTT.

The J gene is TRBJ2-1, the V gene TRBV6-1, with D perhaps matching TRBD1 (7 bases). The CDR3 extends over 18 amino acids. Deletions cut 2 bases from V and 6 bases from J, with 23 bases between. In germline, CDR1 is MNHNS, CDR2 SASEGT. The CDR3 is CASSELRRRGQLSNEQFF. In DNA form, the CDR3 reads TGTGCCAGCAGTGAATTACGACGGCGGGGACAGCTTTCCAATGAGCAGTTCTTC.

The chain recombines TRBV28 with TRBJ2-7; TRBD2 might be the D (5 bases). Trimming pared 3 bases from V and 3 bases from J, leaving 12 bases between. CDR1 and CDR2 (germline): MDHEN, SYDVKM. CDR3 length equals 14 residues. CDR3 residues: CASSFEGRSYEQYF. The CDR3 DNA reads TGTGCCAGCAGTTTCGAGGGAAGGAGCTACGAGCAGTACTTC.